These 3 T cell receptor beta chains came from one sample sequenced in a study of patients and donors after allogeneic stem cell transplantation. One entry per CDR3 protein, called by TCRdb with MiXCR from the RT-PCR reads. The repertoire consists of a few hundred thousand distinct CDR3 sequences, with around 14% occurring once and the leading ten covering around 10%. The sample comprised blood, either unsorted or a sorted T cell fraction (not recorded which). All receptors come from a human donor who was either an allogeneic HSCT recipient or a stem cell or donor lymphocyte infusion donor (not recorded which). It is not recorded whose cells these are; they may come from a transplant donor.

This clonotype was observed a handful of times. The chain links TRBV11-3 to TRBJ1-5, with 7 nucleotides matching TRBD1. The CDR3 extends over 13 amino acids. Germline V gene lookup returns CDR1 SGHNT and CDR2 YENEEA. The junction had 5 bases not matched to a gene; V was cut back by 5 bases and J by 7 bases. CDR3 sequence reads: CASSGGTAQPQHF. The CDR3 nucleotides are TGTGCCAGCAGCGGGGGGACAGCCCAGCCCCAGCATTTT.

Only a few counts were recorded for this clonotype. This chain links TRBV5-5 with TRBJ2-3; 13 nucleotides line up with TRBD2. V dropped 1 base and J dropped 6; count of bases not matched to a gene: 8. The CDR3 covers 17 residues. Germline-derived CDR1 and CDR2 are SGHKS and YYEKEE (reference sequence). The CDR3 protein is CASSLTTSGRAGDTQYF. CDR3 nucleotide sequence: TGTGCCAGCAGCTTGACAACTAGCGGGAGGGCCGGGGATACGCAGTATTTT.

This clonotype occurred many times. V and J are TRBV29-1 and TRBJ1-2, with D possibly matching TRBD1 (6 bases). The CDR3 totals 11 residues. The germline CDR1 and CDR2 sequences are SQVTM and ANQGSEA. V lost 6 bases, J lost 5 bases, and 10 bases lay in between. Here the CDR3 DNA reads TGCAGCGTCCTACAGGGTTATGGCTACACCTTC. This sequence encodes CSVLQGYGYTF.